This TCR beta chain was sequenced in a study of blood T cells in healthy people across ages. With a J-beta primer mix and a sample-barcoded 5' primer, a second PCR ran about 7 to 12 cycles. Each CDR3 protein is one row after TCRdb ran MiXCR on the 5' RACE reads. Seen here are around 1.5 million distinct CDR3 sequences, 35% to 45% observed once, and the top ten hold 7% to 9.5%. The CDR3 loop spans 17 amino acids. V lost 5 bases, J lost 7 bases, and 24 bases lay in between. CDR1 is SGHTA and CDR2 is FQGNSA in the germline V gene. Sequencing was performed on blood. The TCR originated in a woman between 18 and 29 years old in good health. This rearrangement joins TRBV7-2 to TRBJ2-1; D may correspond to TRBD1 or TRBD2 (5 bases each). In DNA form, the CDR3 reads TGTGCCAGCAGCCGACGATCGGGACCCTTAACGGCGAATGAGCAGTTCTTC. Translation gives CASSRRSGPLTANEQFF.